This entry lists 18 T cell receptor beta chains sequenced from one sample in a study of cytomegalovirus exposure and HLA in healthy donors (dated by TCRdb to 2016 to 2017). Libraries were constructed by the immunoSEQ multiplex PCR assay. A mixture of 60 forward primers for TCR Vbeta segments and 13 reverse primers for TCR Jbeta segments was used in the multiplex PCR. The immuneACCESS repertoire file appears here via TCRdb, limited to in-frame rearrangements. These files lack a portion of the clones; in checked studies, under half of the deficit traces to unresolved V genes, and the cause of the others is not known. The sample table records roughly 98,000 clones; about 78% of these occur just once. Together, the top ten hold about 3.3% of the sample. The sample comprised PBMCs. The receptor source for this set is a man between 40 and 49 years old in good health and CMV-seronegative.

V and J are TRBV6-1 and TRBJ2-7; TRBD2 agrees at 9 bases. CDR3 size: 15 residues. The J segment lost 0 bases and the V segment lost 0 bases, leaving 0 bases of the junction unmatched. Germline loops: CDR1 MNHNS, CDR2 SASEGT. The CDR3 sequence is CASSEAAGGSYEQYF. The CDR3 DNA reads TGTGCCAGCAGTGAAGCAGCGGGGGGCTCCTACGAGCAGTACTTC.

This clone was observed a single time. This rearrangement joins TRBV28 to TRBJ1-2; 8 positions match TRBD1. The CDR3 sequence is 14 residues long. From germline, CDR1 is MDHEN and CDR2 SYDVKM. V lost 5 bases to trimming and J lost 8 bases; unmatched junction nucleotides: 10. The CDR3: CASSQPTGAYGYTF. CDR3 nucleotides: TGTGCCAGCAGTCAACCGACAGGGGCATACGGCTACACCTTC.

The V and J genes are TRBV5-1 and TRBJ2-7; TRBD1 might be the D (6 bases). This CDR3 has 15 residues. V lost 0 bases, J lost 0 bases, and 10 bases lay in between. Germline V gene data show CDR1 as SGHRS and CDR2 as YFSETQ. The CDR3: CASSLVLGGSYEQYF. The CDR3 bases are TGCGCCAGCAGCTTGGTCCTAGGGGGCTCCTACGAGCAGTACTTC.

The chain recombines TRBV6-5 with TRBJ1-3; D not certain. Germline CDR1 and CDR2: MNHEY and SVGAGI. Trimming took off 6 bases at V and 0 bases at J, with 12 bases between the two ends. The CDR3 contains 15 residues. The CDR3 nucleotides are TGTGCCAGCAGCGAGAGGAAACTCTCTGGAAACACCATATATTTT. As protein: CASSERKLSGNTIYF.

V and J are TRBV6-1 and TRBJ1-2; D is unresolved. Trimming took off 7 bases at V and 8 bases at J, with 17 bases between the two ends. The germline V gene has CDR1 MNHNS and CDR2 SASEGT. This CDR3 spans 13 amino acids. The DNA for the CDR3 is TGTGCCAGCACCTTAAGGACTCGTATGGGCTACACCTTC. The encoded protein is CASTLRTRMGYTF.

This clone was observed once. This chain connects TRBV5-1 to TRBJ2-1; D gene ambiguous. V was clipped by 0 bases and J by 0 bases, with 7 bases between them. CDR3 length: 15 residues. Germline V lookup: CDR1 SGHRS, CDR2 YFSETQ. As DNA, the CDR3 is TGCGCCAGCAGCTTGGTGAGAAACTCCTACAATGAGCAGTTCTTC. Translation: CASSLVRNSYNEQFF.

The CDR3 loop reads CAISAGLAGGLTYEQYF. In DNA form, the CDR3 reads TGTGCCATCAGTGCAGGACTAGCGGGAGGACTTACCTACGAGCAGTACTTC. The chain uses TRBV10-3 and TRBJ2-7, with TRBD2 matching 14 bases. V was pared by 4 bases and J by 2 bases, with 7 bases of the junction left unmatched. CDR3 length: 17 residues. Germline values: CDR1 ENHRY, CDR2 SYGVKD.

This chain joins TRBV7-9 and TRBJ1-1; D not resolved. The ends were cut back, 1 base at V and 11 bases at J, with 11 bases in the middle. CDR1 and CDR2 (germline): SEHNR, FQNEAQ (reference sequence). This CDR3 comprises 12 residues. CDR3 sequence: CASSLEPGGAFF. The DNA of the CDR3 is TGTGCCAGCAGCTTAGAACCGGGAGGCGCTTTCTTT.

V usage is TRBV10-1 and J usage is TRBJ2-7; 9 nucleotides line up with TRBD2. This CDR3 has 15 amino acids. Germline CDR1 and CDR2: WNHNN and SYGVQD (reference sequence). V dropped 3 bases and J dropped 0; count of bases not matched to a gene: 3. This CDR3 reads CASSESSGTSYEQYF. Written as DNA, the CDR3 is TGCGCCAGCAGTGAATCTAGCGGGACCTCCTACGAGCAGTACTTC.

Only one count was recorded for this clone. The CDR3 sequence: CASSLLVGQGGEQYF. CDR3 in DNA: TGTGCCAGCAGCTTACTGGTGGGACAGGGTGGCGAGCAGTACTTC. The V gene is TRBV7-6, the J gene TRBJ2-7; 9 bases fit TRBD1. V gave up 2 bases and J gave up 6 bases; unmatched junction bases: 8. The CDR3 spans 15 residues. CDR1 and CDR2 from the germline V gene are SGHVS and FNYEAQ.

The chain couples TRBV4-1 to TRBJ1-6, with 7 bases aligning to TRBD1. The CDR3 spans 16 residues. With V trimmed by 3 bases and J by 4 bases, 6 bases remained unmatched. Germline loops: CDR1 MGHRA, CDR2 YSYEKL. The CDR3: CASSQQQGLYNSPLHF. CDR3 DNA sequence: TGCGCCAGCAGCCAGCAACAGGGGTTATATAATTCACCCCTCCACTTT.

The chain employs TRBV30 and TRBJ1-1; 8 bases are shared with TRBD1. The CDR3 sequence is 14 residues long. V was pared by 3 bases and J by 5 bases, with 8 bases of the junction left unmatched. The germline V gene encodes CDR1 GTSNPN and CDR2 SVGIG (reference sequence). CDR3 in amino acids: CAWSVNRGRTEAFF. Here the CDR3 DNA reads TGTGCCTGGAGCGTCAACAGGGGGAGGACTGAAGCTTTCTTT.

Here the CDR3 reads CASRVTGGEVAEAFF. In nucleotides, the CDR3 is TGTGCCAGCAGGGTGACAGGGGGAGAAGTCGCTGAAGCTTTCTTT. V gene TRBV6-5 combines with J gene TRBJ1-1, with 9 bases aligning to TRBD1. This CDR3 has 15 amino acids. Germline V gives CDR1 MNHEY, CDR2 SVGAGI. Trimming removed 6 bases from V and 6 bases from J; junction bases left unmatched: 11.

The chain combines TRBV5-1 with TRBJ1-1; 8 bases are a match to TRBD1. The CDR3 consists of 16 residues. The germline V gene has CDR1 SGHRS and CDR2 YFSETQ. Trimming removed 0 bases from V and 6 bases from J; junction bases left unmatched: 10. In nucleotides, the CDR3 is TGCGCCAGCAGCTTGGCGGCGGGACAGGCAGGCGCTGAAGCTTTCTTT. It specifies CASSLAAGQAGAEAFF.

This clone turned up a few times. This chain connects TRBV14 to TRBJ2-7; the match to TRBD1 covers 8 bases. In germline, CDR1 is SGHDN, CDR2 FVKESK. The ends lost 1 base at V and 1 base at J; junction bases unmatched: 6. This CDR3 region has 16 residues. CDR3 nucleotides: TGTGCCAGCAGCCAAGGACAGGGGCTAGGTTCCTACGAGCAGTACTTC. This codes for CASSQGQGLGSYEQYF.

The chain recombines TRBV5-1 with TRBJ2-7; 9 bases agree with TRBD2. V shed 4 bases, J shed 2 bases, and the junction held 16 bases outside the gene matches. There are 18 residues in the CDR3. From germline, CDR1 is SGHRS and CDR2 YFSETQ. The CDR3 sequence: CASSLRTGTSLKTYEQYF. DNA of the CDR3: TGCGCCAGCAGCCTAAGAACCGGGACTAGCTTAAAGACCTACGAGCAGTACTTC.

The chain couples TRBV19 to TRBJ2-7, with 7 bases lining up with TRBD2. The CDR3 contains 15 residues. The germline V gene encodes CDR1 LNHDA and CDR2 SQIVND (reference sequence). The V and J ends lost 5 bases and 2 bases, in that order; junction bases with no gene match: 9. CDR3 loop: CASSSIAGLTYEQYF. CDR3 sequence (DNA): TGTGCCAGTAGTTCCATAGCGGGTCTTACCTACGAGCAGTACTTC.

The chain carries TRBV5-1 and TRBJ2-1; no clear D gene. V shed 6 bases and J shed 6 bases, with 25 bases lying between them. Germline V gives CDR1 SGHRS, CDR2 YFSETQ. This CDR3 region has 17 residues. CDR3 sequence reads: CASKRFLNGLLINEQFF. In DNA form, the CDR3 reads TGCGCCAGCAAACGGTTTCTGAACGGTCTTCTGATCAATGAGCAGTTCTTC.